This T cell receptor (beta chain) was obtained from a study of T cell changes during pregnancy in multiple sclerosis. Sequencing was performed with immunoSEQ multiplex PCR; in TCRdb, only in-frame clones are kept and a portion is missing. The data hold 25,000 to 35,000 clones, with nearly 90% observed a single time. In this sample, this clone turned up once. This sequence originates from a female donor with multiple sclerosis, enrolled in a pregnancy study. The input for sequencing was CD8+ T cells from peripheral blood mononuclear cells, taken in the second trimester of pregnancy.

The CDR3 region is CASSFPFGTSSYEQYF. CDR3 DNA sequence: TGTGCCAGCAGCTTCCCCTTCGGGACTAGTTCATACGAGCAGTACTTC. The chain uses TRBV5-6 and TRBJ2-7; 8 bases are a match to TRBD2. The CDR3 length is 16 residues. After removal of 2 bases from V and 4 bases from J, the junction contained 11 bases not matched to a gene. Looked up from germline, CDR1 is SGHDT and CDR2 is YYEEEE.